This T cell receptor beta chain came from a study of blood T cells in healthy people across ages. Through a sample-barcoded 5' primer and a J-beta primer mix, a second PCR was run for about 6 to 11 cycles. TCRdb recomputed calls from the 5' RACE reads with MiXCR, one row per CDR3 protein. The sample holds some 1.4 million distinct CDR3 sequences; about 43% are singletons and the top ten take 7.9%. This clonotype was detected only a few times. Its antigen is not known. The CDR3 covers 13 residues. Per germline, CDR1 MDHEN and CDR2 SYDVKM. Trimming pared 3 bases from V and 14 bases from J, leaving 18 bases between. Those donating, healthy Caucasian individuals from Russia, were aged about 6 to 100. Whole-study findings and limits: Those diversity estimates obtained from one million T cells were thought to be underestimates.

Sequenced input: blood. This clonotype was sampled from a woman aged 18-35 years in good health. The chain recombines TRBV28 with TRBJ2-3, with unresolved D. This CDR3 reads CASSFPGSSALYF. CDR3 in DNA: TGTGCCAGCAGTTTCCCAGGATCCAGCGCATTGTATTTT.